These T cell receptor beta chains were read from a single sample in a study of blood T cell repertoires in COVID-19. Profiled with immunoSEQ multiplex PCR; TCRdb holds only in-frame clones, not every one. The sample includes fewer than 90,000 clones, 80% of them seen just once. Sequencing used peripheral blood. All receptors come from a woman at least 80 years old with acute or convalescent COVID-19. Each CDR3 is given with its conserved first and last residue. Each record gives: D gene, clone size, V gene, J gene, CDR3 protein, CDR3 DNA. D genes are given only for firm matches. Part of the rows lack a size; the others show once, few, many or a class for expanded clones.

TRBD2	-	TRBV11-3	TRBJ2-1	CASSPRGAGGHNEQFF	TGTGCCAGCAGCCCCCGGGGAGCGGGAGGACACAATGAGCAGTTCTTC
-	-	TRBV7-2	TRBJ2-3	CASSLGASSSRADTQYF	TGTGCCAGCAGCTTAGGTGCGTCTAGCTCGAGGGCAGATACGCAGTATTTT
-	-	TRBV19	TRBJ1-5	CASSIQVISNQPQHF	TGTGCCAGTAGTATACAGGTAATTAGCAATCAGCCCCAGCATTTT
TRBD2	once	TRBV28	TRBJ2-2	CASWTSLTGELFF	TGTGCCAGCTGGACTAGTCTCACCGGGGAGCTGTTTTTT
TRBD2	-	TRBV4-1	TRBJ2-3	CASSQRLAGTDTQYF	TGCGCCAGCAGCCAACGACTAGCGGGGACAGATACGCAGTATTTT
-	-	TRBV19	TRBJ1-1	CASRAQGAEAFF	TGTGCCAGTAGAGCGCAGGGCGCTGAAGCTTTCTTT
-	-	TRBV14	TRBJ2-5	CASSQTGSPQETQYF	TGTGCCAGCAGCCAAACAGGGTCGCCCCAAGAGACCCAGTACTTC
TRBD1	-	TRBV5-1	TRBJ2-1	CASSNGQVFNNEQFF	TGCGCCAGCAGCAACGGACAGGTGTTTAACAATGAGCAGTTCTTC
TRBD1	-	TRBV2	TRBJ1-5	CASRRDRGQPQHF	TGTGCCAGCAGGAGGGACAGGGGCCAGCCCCAGCATTTT
TRBD1	-	TRBV29-1	TRBJ1-1	CSGGQTNTEAFF	TGCAGCGGGGGACAGACGAACACTGAAGCTTTCTTT
-	few	TRBV2	TRBJ2-1	CASAPGVYNEQFF	TGTGCCAGCGCCCCAGGGGTCTACAATGAGCAGTTCTTC
TRBD1	-	TRBV5-4	TRBJ2-7	CASSSQELGGLEQYF	TGTGCCAGCAGCTCACAAGAACTAGGGGGCCTCGAGCAGTACTTC
-	-	TRBV6-5	TRBJ1-2	CASRNSRGGYTF	TGTGCCAGCAGGAATAGCCGGGGGGGCTACACCTTC
-	-	TRBV7-8	TRBJ2-7	CASSLVGTGGLAISYEQYF	TGTGCCAGCAGCTTAGTAGGGACAGGAGGACTAGCGATCTCCTACGAGCAGTACTTC
-	-	TRBV5-4	TRBJ1-2	CASSLARQVWGYTF	TGTGCCAGCAGCTTGGCCCGGCAGGTTTGGGGCTACACCTTC